The rows below give T cell receptor beta chains drawn from one sample of a study of OX40 agonist ivuxolimab in advanced cancers. Sequencing used immunoSEQ multiplex PCR; TCRdb keeps in-frame clones, though not all of them. The table includes 96,000 or so clones, less than 85% detected once. The source was CD4+ or CD8+ T cells sorted from blood, collected in a trial of the OX40 agonist ivuxolimab. The receptors derive from an adult with an advanced solid tumor such as melanoma, head and neck, liver or kidney cancer. Both conserved end residues are trimmed from each CDR3. A D gene is named only where the DNA matches it firmly.

j_gene,len,d_gene,v_gene,CDR3aa
TRBJ1-4,13,TRBD1,TRBV30,AWSEGGASNEKLF
TRBJ2-3,11,-,TRBV10-1,ASSAAVTDTQY
TRBJ2-7,13,TRBD1,TRBV15,ATSRRGGTGNEQY
TRBJ2-2,14,TRBD1,TRBV6-6,ASYTGGPANTGELF
TRBJ2-7,13,TRBD2,TRBV7-6,ASSSGTSGTYEQY
TRBJ1-2,8,-,TRBV20-1,SAFAGTPL
TRBJ1-2,12,-,TRBV10-2,ASSDIGGVYGYT
TRBJ2-7,12,TRBD1,TRBV6-1,ASNPGQGTGEQY
TRBJ2-7,9,-,TRBV20-1,SVKDGYEQY
TRBJ2-3,11,TRBD2,TRBV6-5,ACRREGTDTQY
TRBJ2-2,13,-,TRBV10-3,AISEYPTETGELF
-,13,TRBD2,TRBV6-6,ASSYSTSGVYEQY
TRBJ2-3,15,TRBD2,TRBV7-8,ASNPLLSGSRVDTQY
TRBJ1-1,12,-,TRBV5-6,ASSLLTGNTEAF
TRBJ2-5,10,-,TRBV13,ASSLDSETQY
TRBJ2-2,13,-,TRBV5-4,ASSLTVGGTGELF
TRBJ1-5,10,-,TRBV15,ATSRDFQPQH
TRBJ1-6,13,-,TRBV29-1,SVRDGLLGLSPLH
TRBJ1-4,13,TRBD1,TRBV30,ACNQKTGLGEKLF
TRBJ2-3,10,-,TRBV2,ASSEGTDTQY
TRBJ1-3,12,-,TRBV9,ASSGGIFGNTIY
TRBJ1-2,13,-,TRBV6-4,ASSDPSGGVYGYT
TRBJ2-2,13,TRBD2,TRBV11-2,ASSPGLAGTGELF
TRBJ2-7,12,-,TRBV11-2,ASSLVRGGYEQY
TRBJ2-7,12,-,TRBV5-6,ASSFYGGGYEQY
TRBJ2-2,14,TRBD1,TRBV6-1,ASSEVPGGDTGELF
TRBJ1-6,14,TRBD1,TRBV4-1,ASSPTGDPYNSPLH
TRBJ2-3,9,-,TRBV30,AWGGGYTQY
TRBJ2-7,13,-,TRBV5-1,ASSLAPGAKYEQY
TRBJ2-7,11,TRBD1,TRBV6-5,ASRETGSYEQY
TRBJ2-3,10,-,TRBV27,ASSSGPYTQY
TRBJ1-4,13,-,TRBV27,ASTAHRATNEKLF
TRBJ1-2,14,TRBD1,TRBV5-6,ASSYPVLGQNYGYT
TRBJ2-1,13,TRBD1,TRBV6-6,ASSPRTGWANEQF
TRBJ1-6,13,TRBD1,TRBV5-1,ASRAPGQGNSPLH
TRBJ2-7,13,TRBD1,TRBV15,ATSRDSQGSSEQY